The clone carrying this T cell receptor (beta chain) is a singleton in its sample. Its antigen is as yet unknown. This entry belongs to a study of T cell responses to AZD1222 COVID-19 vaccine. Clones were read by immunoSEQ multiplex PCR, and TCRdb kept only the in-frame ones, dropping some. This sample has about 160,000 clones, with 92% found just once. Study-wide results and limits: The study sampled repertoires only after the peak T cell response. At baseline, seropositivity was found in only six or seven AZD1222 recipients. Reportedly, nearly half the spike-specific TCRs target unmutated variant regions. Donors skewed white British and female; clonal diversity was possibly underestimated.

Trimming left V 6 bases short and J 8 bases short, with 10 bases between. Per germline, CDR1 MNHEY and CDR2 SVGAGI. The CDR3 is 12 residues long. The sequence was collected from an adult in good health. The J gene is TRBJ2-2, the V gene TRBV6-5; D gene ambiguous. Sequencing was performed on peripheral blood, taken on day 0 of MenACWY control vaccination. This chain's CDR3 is CASSPLIGELFF. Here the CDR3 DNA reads TGTGCCAGCAGCCCGCTAATAGGGGAGCTGTTTTTT.